Given below is one TCR beta chain in context. This record belongs to a study of T cells in Graves' hyperthyroidism and ophthalmopathy. CDR3 length: 10 amino acids. V gave up 4 bases and J gave up 7 bases, with 8 bases separating them. Germline V lookup: CDR1 DFQATT, CDR2 SNEGSKA (reference sequence). Amplification targeted TCR beta CDR3 regions from RNA transcripts. The HTBI primer set drove a first-round RT-PCR of the TCR CDR3. TCRdb called the multiplex PCR reads again in MiXCR, with one record for every CDR3 protein. This sample carries around 700,000 distinct CDR3 sequences, 35% of them seen once, and the ten largest clones take roughly 30%.

The sequenced sample consisted of blood. V gene TRBV20-1 combines with J gene TRBJ2-7; TRBD2 might be the D (5 bases). This TCR derives from a woman aged 40 to 50 with Graves' hyperthyroidism. The CDR3 sequence: CSAKKREQYF. The CDR3 DNA sequence: TGCAGTGCTAAAAAGCGGGAGCAGTACTTC.